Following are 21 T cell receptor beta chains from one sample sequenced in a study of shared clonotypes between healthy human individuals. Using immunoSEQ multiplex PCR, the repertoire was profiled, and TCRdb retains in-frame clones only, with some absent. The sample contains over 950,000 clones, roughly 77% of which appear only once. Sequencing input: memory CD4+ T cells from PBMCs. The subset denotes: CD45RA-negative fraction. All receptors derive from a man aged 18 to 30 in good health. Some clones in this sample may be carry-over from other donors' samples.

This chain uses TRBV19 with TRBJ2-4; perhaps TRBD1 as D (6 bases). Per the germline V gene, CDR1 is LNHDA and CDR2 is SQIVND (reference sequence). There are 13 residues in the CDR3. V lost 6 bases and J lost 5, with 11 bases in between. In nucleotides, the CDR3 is TGTGCCAGTAGCCGAGGACAGCAAAACATTCAGTACTTC. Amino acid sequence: CASSRGQQNIQYF.

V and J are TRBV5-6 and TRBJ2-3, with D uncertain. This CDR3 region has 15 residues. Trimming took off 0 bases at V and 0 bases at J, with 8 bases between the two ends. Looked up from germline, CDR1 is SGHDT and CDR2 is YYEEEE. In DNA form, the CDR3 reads TGTGCCAGCAGCTTGGGAATCCTTAGCACAGATACGCAGTATTTT. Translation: CASSLGILSTDTQYF.

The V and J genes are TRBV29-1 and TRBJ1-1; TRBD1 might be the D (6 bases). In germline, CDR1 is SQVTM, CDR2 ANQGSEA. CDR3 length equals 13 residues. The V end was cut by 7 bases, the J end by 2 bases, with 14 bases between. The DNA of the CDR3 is TGCAGCGCTGGACAGACCCTAAACACTGAAGCTTTCTTT. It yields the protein CSAGQTLNTEAFF.

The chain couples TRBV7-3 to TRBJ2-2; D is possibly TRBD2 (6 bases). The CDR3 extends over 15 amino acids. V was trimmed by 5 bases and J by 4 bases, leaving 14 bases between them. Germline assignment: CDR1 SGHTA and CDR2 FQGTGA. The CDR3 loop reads CASSPHREFTGELFF. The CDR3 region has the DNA TGTGCCAGCAGCCCCCACCGGGAGTTCACCGGGGAGCTGTTTTTT.

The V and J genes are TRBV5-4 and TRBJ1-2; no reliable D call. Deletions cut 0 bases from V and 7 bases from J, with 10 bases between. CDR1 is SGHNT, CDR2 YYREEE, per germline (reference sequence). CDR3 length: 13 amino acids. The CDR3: CASSLVREGGYTF. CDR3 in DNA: TGTGCCAGCAGCTTGGTAAGGGAAGGTGGCTACACCTTC.

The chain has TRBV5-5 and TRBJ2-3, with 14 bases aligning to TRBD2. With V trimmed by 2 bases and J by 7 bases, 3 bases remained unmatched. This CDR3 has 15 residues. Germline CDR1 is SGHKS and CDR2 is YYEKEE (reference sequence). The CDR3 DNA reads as TGTGCCAGCAGCTTCGGACTAGCGGGAGGAAATACGCAGTATTTT. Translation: CASSFGLAGGNTQYF.

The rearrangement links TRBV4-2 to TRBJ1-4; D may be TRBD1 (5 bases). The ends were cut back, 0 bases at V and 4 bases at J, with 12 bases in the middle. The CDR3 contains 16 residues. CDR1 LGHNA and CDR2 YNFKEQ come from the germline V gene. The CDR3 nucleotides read TGTGCCAGCAGCCAAGAGACGGGACGGCGTAATGAAAAACTGTTTTTT. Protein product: CASSQETGRRNEKLFF.

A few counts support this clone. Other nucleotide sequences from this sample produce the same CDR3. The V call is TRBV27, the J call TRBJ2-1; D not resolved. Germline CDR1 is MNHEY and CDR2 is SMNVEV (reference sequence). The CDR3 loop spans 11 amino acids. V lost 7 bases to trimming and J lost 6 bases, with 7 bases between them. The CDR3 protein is CASKSPNEQFF. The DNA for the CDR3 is TGTGCCAGCAAATCCCCCAATGAGCAGTTCTTC.

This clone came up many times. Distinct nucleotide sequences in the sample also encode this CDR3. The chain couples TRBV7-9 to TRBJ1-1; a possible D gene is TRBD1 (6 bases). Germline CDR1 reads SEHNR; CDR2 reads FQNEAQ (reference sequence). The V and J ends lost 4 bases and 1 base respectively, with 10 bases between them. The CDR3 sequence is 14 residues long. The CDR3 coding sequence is TGTGCCAGCAGCTCAACGGACAGGAACACTGAAGCTTTCTTT. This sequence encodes CASSSTDRNTEAFF. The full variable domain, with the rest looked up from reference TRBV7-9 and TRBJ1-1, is DTGVSQNPRHKITKRGQNVTFRCDPISEHNRLYWYRQTLGQGPEFLTYFQNEAQLEKSRLLSDRFSAERPKGSFSTLEIQRTEQGDSAMYLCASSSTDRNTEAFFGQGTRLTVV.

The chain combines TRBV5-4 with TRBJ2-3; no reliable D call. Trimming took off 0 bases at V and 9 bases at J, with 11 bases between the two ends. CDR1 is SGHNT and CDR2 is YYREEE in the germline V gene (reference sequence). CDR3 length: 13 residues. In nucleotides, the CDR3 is TGTGCCAGCAGCTTGGCTCTCAAGGGAACGCAGTATTTT. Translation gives CASSLALKGTQYF.

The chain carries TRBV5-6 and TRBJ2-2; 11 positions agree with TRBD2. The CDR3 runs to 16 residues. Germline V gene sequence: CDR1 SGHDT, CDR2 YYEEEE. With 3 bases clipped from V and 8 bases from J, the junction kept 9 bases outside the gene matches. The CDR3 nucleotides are TGTGCCAGCAGCTCTAGCGGGAGGATGCGTGCGGGGGAGCTGTTTTTT. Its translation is CASSSSGRMRAGELFF.

The CDR3 here is CASSEAAGVTYEQYF. The CDR3 region has the DNA TGTGCCAGCAGTGAGGCAGCGGGAGTAACCTACGAGCAGTACTTC. The gene calls are TRBV25-1 and TRBJ2-7; TRBD2 matches at 8 bases. J was trimmed by 2 bases and V by 3 bases; bases with no gene match: 6. Germline assignment: CDR1 MGHDK and CDR2 SYGVNS. The CDR3 loop spans 15 amino acids.

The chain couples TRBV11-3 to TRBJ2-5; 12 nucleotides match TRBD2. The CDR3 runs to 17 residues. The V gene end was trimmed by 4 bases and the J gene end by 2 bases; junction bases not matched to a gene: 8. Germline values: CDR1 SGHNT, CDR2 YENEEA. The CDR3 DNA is TGTGCCAGCAGCTCGATGGACGGACTAGCGGGACAAGAGACCCAGTACTTC. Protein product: CASSSMDGLAGQETQYF. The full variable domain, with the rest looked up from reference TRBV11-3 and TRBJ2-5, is EAGVVQSPRYKIIEKKQPVAFWCNPISGHNTLYWYLQNLGQGPELLIRYENEEAVDDSQLPKDRFSAERLKGVDSTLKIQPAELGDSAVYLCASSSMDGLAGQETQYFGPGTRLLVL.

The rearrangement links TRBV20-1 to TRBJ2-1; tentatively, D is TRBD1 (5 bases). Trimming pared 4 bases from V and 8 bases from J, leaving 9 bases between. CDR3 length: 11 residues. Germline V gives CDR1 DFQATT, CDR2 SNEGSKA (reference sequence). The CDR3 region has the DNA TGCAGTGCTAAATCAGGGTATGAGCAGTTCTTC. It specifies CSAKSGYEQFF.

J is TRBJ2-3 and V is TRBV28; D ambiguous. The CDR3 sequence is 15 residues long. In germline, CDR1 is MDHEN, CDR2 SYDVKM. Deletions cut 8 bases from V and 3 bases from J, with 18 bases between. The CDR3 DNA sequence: TGTGCCAGCGTCCCCCTGGGTAGAGGAACAGATACGCAGTATTTT. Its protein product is CASVPLGRGTDTQYF.

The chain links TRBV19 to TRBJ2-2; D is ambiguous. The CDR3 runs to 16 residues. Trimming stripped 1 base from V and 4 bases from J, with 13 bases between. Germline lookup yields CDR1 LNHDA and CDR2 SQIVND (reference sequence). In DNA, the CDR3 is TGTGCCAGTAGTATAGGGACCAATAGTCCCACCGGGGAGCTGTTTTTT. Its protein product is CASSIGTNSPTGELFF.

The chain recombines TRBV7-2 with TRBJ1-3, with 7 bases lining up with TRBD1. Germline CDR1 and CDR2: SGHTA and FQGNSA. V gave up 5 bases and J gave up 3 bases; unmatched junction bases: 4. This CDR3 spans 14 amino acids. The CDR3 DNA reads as TGTGCCAGCAGCCCCCAGGGGGTTGGAAACACCATATATTTT. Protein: CASSPQGVGNTIYF.

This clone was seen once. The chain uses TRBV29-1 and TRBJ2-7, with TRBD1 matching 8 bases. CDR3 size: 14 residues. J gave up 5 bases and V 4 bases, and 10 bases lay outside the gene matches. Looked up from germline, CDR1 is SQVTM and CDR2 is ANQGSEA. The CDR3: CSVVIVTGADEQYF. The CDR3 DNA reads TGCAGCGTTGTAATCGTGACAGGGGCCGACGAGCAGTACTTC.

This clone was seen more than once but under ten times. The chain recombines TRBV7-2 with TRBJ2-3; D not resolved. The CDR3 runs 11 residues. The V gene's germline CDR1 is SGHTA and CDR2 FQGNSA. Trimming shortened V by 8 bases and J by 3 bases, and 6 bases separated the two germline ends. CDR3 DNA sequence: TGTGCCAGCGGAGTAACAGATACGCAGTATTTT. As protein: CASGVTDTQYF.

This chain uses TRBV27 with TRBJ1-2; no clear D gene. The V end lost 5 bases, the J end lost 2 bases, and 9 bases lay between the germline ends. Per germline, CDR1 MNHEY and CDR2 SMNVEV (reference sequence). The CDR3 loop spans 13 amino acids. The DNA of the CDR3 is TGTGCCAGCAGTCCCCAATTGAACTATGGCTACACCTTC. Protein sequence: CASSPQLNYGYTF.

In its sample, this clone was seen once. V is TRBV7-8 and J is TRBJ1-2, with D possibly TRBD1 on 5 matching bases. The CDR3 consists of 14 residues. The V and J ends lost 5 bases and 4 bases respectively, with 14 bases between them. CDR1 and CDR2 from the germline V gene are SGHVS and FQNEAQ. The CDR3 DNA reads TGTGCCAGCAGCCCTCGGGACGGACGCTATGGCTACACCTTC. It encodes CASSPRDGRYGYTF.